This TCR beta chain was sequenced for a study of blood T cell repertoires in COVID-19. Turning to the study itself: Spain, Italy and the United States supplied samples that represented acute and convalescent COVID-19. From T cells, B-cell-depleted T cells, or PBMCs came the material, which was cDNA or gDNA.

V lost 2 bases and J 7 bases, leaving 11 bases between the germline ends. The CDR3 has 13 amino acids. Original processing methods: The authors estimated nucleated cell counts from reference gene primer amplification. Clones were sequenced by immunoSEQ multiplex PCR, and TCRdb holds only the in-frame ones, with some missing. V and J calls and clone size follow that table, whereas D and trimming were derived from the DNA. The profile shows about 98,000 clones, 82% of them singletons. The sequence derives from a man between 65 and 85 years old with active or convalescent COVID-19. The V gene is TRBV12-3 or TRBV12-4, the J gene TRBJ1-2, with D maybe TRBD1 (6 bases). The specimen sequenced was peripheral blood. The CDR3 reads CASSLLGAGGYTF. Written as DNA, the CDR3 is TGTGCCAGCAGTTTACTGGGGGCGGGTGGCTACACCTTC.